This entry lists 12 T cell receptor beta chains sequenced from one sample in a study of CDR3 diversity in severe acne. TCRdb itself ran the PCR reads through MiXCR, one entry per CDR3 protein. The data contain roughly 100,000 distinct CDR3 sequences, under 60% of them singletons. The sample was blood. The source is a male donor with acne.

The rearrangement joins TRBV6-2 or TRBV6-3 to TRBJ2-1, with 11 bases fitting TRBD2. CDR1 is MNHEY and CDR2 is SVGEGT in the germline V gene. After removal of 8 bases from V and 9 bases from J, the junction contained 9 bases not matched to a gene. The CDR3 consists of 14 residues. This CDR3 is CASEVAGGRGEQFF. The CDR3 DNA reads TGTGCCAGCGAGGTAGCGGGAGGGAGGGGTGAGCAGTTCTTC.

This clonotype came up once. The gene calls are TRBV7-9 and TRBJ1-1; D might be TRBD1 (6 bases). Trimming took off 3 bases at V and 2 bases at J, with 13 bases between the two ends. The CDR3 spans 15 residues. CDR1 SEHNR and CDR2 FQNEAQ come from the germline V gene (reference sequence). CDR3 DNA: TGTGCCAGCAGCTTTGGGGGGCGAAGTAACACTGAAGCTTTCTTT. This translates into CASSFGGRSNTEAFF. Looking up the rest from reference TRBV7-9 and TRBJ1-1 gives the full variable domain: DTGVSQNPRHKITKRGQNVTFRCDPISEHNRLYWYRQTLGQGPEFLTYFQNEAQLEKSRLLSDRFSAERPKGSFSTLEIQRTEQGDSAMYLCASSFGGRSNTEAFFGQGTRLTVV.

Concerning this clonotype: The junction departs from germline at one end; a sequencing error may be responsible. The V and J genes are TRBV28 and TRBJ2-1; no definite D call. From germline, CDR1 is MDHEN and CDR2 SYDVKM. CDR3 length equals 17 residues. The DNA for the CDR3 is TGTGCCAGCAGTTTCCCGGGTTTGGTGGGGTTAGACAATAAGCAGTTCTTC. Amino acids: CASSFPGLVGLDNKQFF.

This chain joins TRBV29-1 and TRBJ2-2; D is unresolved. This CDR3 comprises 12 residues. Germline CDR1 reads SQVTM; CDR2 reads ANQGSEA. V was cut by 0 bases and J by 3 bases, with 2 bases left in between. This chain's CDR3 is CSVEEYTGELFF. The CDR3 DNA reads as TGCAGCGTTGAAGAATACACCGGGGAGCTGTTTTTT.

The chain links TRBV20-1 to TRBJ2-7; D not resolved. Trimming stripped 3 bases from V and 3 bases from J, with 15 bases between. CDR3 length: 14 amino acids. Germline values: CDR1 DFQATT, CDR2 SNEGSKA (reference sequence). The CDR3 loop is CSARDKPERYEQYF. The DNA of the CDR3 is TGCAGTGCTAGGGATAAGCCGGAGCGCTACGAGCAGTACTTC.

V gene TRBV3-1 combines with J gene TRBJ1-3; perhaps TRBD1 as D (6 bases). The V and J ends lost 5 bases and 2 bases respectively, with 19 bases between them. The germline V gene encodes CDR1 LGHDT and CDR2 YNNKEL (reference sequence). The CDR3 contains 17 residues. The CDR3 reads CASSDHLTGHAGNTIYF. Here the CDR3 DNA reads TGTGCCAGCAGCGATCACCTGACAGGACACGCTGGAAACACCATATATTTT.

With respect to this clonotype: No conserved phenylalanine or tryptophan is present at the end of the CDR3, so a read error is the likely explanation. V is TRBV4-1 and J is TRBJ2-1; weak D call: TRBD2 (5 bases). Germline CDR1 reads MGHRA; CDR2 reads YSYEKL. This CDR3 is built from 13 residues. Deletions cut 8 bases from V and 7 bases from J, with 15 bases between. This CDR3 is CASPIRRGNEQFS. In DNA form, the CDR3 reads TGCGCCAGCCCGATCAGGAGAGGGAATGAGCAGTTCTCC.

This chain uses TRBV29-1 with TRBJ2-5; D perhaps matches TRBD2 (5 bases). The CDR3 is 13 amino acids. Deletions cut 0 bases from V and 10 bases from J, with 15 bases between. Germline-derived CDR1 and CDR2 are SQVTM and ANQGSEA. The CDR3 region has the DNA TGCAGCGTTGAAGAATGGCAGGTAGAGGGCCAGTACTTC. This sequence encodes CSVEEWQVEGQYF.

The V call is TRBV19, the J call TRBJ2-2; D gene uncertain. This CDR3 is built from 15 residues. The V gene lost 3 bases and the J gene lost 2 bases, with 10 bases spanning the gap. Per the germline V gene, CDR1 is LNHDA and CDR2 is SQIVND (reference sequence). In DNA form, the CDR3 reads TGTGCCAGTAGTATGTGGACGGGTAACACCGGGGAGCTGTTTTTT. Its translation is CASSMWTGNTGELFF.

For this clonotype: An end of the junction does not agree with germline; a read error may underlie this. This sequence joins TRBV9 and TRBJ1-3; 9 bases align to TRBD1. Germline V gives CDR1 SGDLS, CDR2 YYNGEE. This CDR3 contains 18 residues. Written as DNA, the CDR3 is TGCGCCAGCAGCCGGGGACAGGGAATAATTGGATCTGGAAACACCATATATTTT. The encoded protein is CASSRGQGIIGSGNTIYF.

Of note for this clonotype: Germline is not matched at one junction end, which may reflect a read error. The V gene is TRBV2, the J gene TRBJ2-6; 8 positions match TRBD1. This CDR3 has 14 amino acids. Per germline, CDR1 SNHLY and CDR2 FYNNEI. The CDR3 DNA sequence: TGTGCCAGCAGCACCCGACAGGGGTTAGGTACTGAAGCTTTC. Translated: CASSTRQGLGTEAF.

There are many counts of this clonotype. The chain couples TRBV19 to TRBJ1-2; TRBD1 agrees at 8 bases. The CDR3 has 12 amino acids. Looked up from germline, CDR1 is LNHDA and CDR2 is SQIVND (reference sequence). V dropped 10 bases and J dropped 4; count of bases not matched to a gene: 5. CDR3 residues: CATRGTGYGYTF. The CDR3 DNA reads TGTGCCACTAGAGGGACAGGCTATGGCTACACCTTC. Variable domain in full (rest from reference TRBV19 and TRBJ1-2): DGGITQSPKYLFRKEGQNVTLSCEQNLNHDAMYWYRQDPGQGLRLIYYSQIVNDFQKGDIAEGYSVSREKKESFPLTVTSAQKNPTAFYLCATRGTGYGYTFGSGTRLTVV.